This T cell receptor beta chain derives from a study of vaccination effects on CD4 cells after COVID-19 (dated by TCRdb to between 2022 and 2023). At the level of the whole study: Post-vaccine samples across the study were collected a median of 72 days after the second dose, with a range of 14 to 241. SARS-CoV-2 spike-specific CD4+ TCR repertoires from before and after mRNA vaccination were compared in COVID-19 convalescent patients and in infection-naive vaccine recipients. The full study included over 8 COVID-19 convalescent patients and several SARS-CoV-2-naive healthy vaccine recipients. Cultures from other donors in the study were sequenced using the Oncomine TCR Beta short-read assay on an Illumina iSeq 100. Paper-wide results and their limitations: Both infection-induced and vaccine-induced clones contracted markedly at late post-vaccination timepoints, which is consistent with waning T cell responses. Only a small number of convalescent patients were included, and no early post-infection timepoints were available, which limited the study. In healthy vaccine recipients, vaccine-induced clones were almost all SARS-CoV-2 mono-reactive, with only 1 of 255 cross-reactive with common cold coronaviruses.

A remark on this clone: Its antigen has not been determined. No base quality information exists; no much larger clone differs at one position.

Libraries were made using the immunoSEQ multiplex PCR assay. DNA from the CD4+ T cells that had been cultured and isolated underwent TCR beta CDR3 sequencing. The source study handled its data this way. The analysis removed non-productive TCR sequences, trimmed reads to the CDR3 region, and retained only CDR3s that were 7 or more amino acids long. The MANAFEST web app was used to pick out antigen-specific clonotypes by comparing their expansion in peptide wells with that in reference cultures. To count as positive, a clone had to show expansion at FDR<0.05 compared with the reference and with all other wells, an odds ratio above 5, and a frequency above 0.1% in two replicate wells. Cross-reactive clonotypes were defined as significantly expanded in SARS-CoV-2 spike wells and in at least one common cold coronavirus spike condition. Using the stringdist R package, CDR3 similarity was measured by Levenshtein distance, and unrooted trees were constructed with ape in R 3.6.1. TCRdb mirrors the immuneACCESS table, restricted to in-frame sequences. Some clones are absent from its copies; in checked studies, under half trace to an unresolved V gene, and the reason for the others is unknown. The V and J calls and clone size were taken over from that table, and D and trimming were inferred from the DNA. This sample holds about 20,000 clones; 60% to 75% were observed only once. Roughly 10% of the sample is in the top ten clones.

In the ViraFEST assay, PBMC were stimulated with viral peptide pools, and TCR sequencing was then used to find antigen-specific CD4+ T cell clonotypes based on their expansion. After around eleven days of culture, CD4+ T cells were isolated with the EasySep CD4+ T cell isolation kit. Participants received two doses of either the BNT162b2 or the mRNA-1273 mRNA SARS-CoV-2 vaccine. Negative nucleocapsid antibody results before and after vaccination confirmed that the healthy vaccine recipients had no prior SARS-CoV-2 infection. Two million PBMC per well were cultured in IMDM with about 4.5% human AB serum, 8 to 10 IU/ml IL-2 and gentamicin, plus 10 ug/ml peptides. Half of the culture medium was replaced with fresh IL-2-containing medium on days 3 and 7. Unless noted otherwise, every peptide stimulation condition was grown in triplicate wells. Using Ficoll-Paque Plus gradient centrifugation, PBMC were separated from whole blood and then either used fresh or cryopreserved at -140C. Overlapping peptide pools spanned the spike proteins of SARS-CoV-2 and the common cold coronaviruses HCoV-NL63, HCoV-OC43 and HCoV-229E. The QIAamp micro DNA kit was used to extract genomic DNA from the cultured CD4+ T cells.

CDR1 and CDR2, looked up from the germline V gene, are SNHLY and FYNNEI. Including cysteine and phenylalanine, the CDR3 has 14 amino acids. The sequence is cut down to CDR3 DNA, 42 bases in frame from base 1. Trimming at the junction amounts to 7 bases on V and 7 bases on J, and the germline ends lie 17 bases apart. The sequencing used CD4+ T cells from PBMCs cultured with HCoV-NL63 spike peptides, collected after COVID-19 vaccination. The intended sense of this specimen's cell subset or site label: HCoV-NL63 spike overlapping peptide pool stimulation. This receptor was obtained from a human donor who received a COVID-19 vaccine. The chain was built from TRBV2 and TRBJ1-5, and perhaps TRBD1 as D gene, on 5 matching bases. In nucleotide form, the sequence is TGTGCCAGCACAGGAAGGCAGGGTGTACAGCCCCAGCATTTT. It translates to CASTGRQGVQPQHF.